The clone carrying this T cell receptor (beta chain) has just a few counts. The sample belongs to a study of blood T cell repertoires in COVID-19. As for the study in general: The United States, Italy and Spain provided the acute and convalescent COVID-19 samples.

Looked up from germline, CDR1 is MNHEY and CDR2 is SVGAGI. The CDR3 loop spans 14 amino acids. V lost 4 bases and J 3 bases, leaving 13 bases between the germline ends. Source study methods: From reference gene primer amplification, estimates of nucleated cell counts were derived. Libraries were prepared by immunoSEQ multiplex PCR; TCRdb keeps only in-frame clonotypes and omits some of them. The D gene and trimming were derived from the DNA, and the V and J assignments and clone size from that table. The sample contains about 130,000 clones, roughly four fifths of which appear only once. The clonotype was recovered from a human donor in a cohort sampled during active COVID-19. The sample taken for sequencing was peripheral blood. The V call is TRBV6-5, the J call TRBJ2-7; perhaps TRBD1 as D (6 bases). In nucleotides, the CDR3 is TGTGCCAGCAGTTTCTTAGACAGGCTCTACGAGCAGTACTTC. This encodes CASSFLDRLYEQYF.